Listed below are T cell receptor beta chains from one sample, sequenced in a study of T cell changes during pregnancy in multiple sclerosis. Generated by immunoSEQ multiplex PCR, the TCRdb table keeps only in-frame clones and is missing some. This table holds 25,000 to 30,000 clones, 90% to 95% found once. Sequenced here: CD8+ T cells from peripheral blood mononuclear cells, sampled before pregnancy. These receptors originate from a female donor with multiple sclerosis, enrolled in a pregnancy study. Each CDR3 is given with its conserved first and last residue. Fields, in order: V gene, D gene, clone size, J gene, CDR3 protein, CDR3 DNA. The D gene is left open where the match is weak. Expanded clones get a size class; other rows say once, few or many, or leave the size out.

>TRBV28|TRBD2|once|TRBJ2-1
CASSRFDLAGEVSGSYNEQFF
TGTGCCAGCAGTCGTTTCGATTTAGCGGGAGAAGTTTCCGGCTCCTACAATGAGCAGTTCTTC
>TRBV14|NA|NA|TRBJ2-7
CASSSDSNYEQYF
TGTGCCAGCAGCTCGGACAGTAACTACGAGCAGTACTTC
>TRBV27|NA|NA|TRBJ2-1
CASRVAGGVSYNEQFF
TGTGCCAGCAGGGTAGCAGGAGGAGTCTCCTACAATGAGCAGTTCTTC
>TRBV5-1|TRBD2|NA|TRBJ2-2
CASSFFAGTSPTGELFF
TGCGCCAGCAGTTTTTTCGCCGGGACTAGCCCCACCGGGGAGCTGTTTTTT
>TRBV30|TRBD2|NA|TRBJ2-1
CAWSYQTSGTPLEQFF
TGTGCCTGGAGCTACCAGACTAGCGGGACGCCCCTGGAGCAGTTCTTC
>TRBV2|NA|NA|TRBJ2-7
CASSGTSWSYEQYF
TGTGCCAGCAGTGGAACCAGTTGGTCCTACGAGCAGTACTTC
>TRBV30|NA|NA|TRBJ2-7
CAWSAGLNEQYF
TGTGCCTGGAGTGCCGGACTTAACGAGCAGTACTTC
>TRBV14|NA|once|TRBJ2-2
CASSQVEGGELFF
TGTGCCAGCAGCCAAGTTGAGGGCGGGGAGCTGTTTTTT
>TRBV5-5|TRBD2|NA|TRBJ2-2
CASSLVGTSGGRGTGELFF
TGTGCCAGCAGCTTGGTCGGTACTAGCGGGGGGCGAGGCACCGGGGAGCTGTTTTTT
>TRBV6-1|TRBD2|medium-sized|TRBJ2-1
CASTWTSGSYNEQFF
TGTGCCAGCACCTGGACTAGCGGTTCCTACAATGAGCAGTTCTTC
>TRBV6-1|TRBD1|few|TRBJ2-5
CASSGDSQETQYF
TGTGCCAGCAGCGGGGACAGTCAAGAGACCCAGTACTTC
>TRBV11-2|NA|once|TRBJ1-6
CASSSTGPPGNSPLHF
TGTGCCAGCAGCTCTACAGGGCCTCCGGGTAATTCACCCCTCCACTTT
>TRBV4-3|TRBD2|NA|TRBJ2-7
CASSQEERGAYEQYF
TGCGCCAGCAGCCAAGAGGAGCGGGGGGCCTACGAGCAGTACTTC
>TRBV27|NA|medium-sized|TRBJ1-1
CASSLEGSHAEAFF
TGTGCCAGCAGTTTGGAGGGGAGTCACGCTGAAGCTTTCTTT
>TRBV27|TRBD1|NA|TRBJ2-1
CASSSLGTGVFYNEQFF
TGTGCCAGCAGTTCTCTGGGGACAGGGGTTTTCTACAATGAGCAGTTCTTC
>TRBV18|NA|NA|TRBJ2-2
CASSPREWNTGELFF
TGTGCCAGCTCACCTCGGGAGTGGAACACCGGGGAGCTGTTTTTT
>TRBV5-4|NA|NA|TRBJ2-2
CASKNRAGAYTGELFF
TGTGCCAGCAAAAATAGGGCGGGGGCCTACACCGGGGAGCTGTTTTTT
>TRBV7-2|NA|NA|TRBJ1-1
CASSKERLIRDEAFF
TGTGCCAGCAGCAAAGAGAGATTGATCAGGGATGAAGCTTTCTTT
>TRBV13|NA|NA|TRBJ1-2
CASSSPVGAGGYTF
TGTGCCAGCAGCTCCCCGGTGGGGGCAGGGGGCTACACCTTC
>TRBV18|NA|NA|TRBJ2-5
CASSKTGKETQYF
TGTGCCAGCTCAAAGACTGGTAAAGAGACCCAGTACTTC
>TRBV14|TRBD2|NA|TRBJ2-3
CASSPGLAGTDTQYF
TGTGCCAGCAGCCCAGGACTAGCGGGAACAGATACGCAGTATTTT
>TRBV9|TRBD2|NA|TRBJ2-1
CASSAPTSGSHNEQFF
TGTGCCAGCAGCGCCCCGACTAGCGGGAGCCACAATGAGCAGTTCTTC
>TRBV5-5|NA|NA|TRBJ2-2
CASSLRQVAGELFF
TGTGCCAGCAGCTTGCGTCAGGTGGCCGGGGAGCTGTTTTTT
>TRBV5-4|NA|NA|TRBJ1-2
CASSLGTDYGYTF
TGTGCCAGCAGCTTGGGGACAGACTATGGCTACACCTTC
>TRBV6-5|TRBD1|NA|TRBJ1-1
CASSFRDRVPNTEAFF
TGTGCCAGCAGTTTCCGGGACAGGGTTCCGAACACTGAAGCTTTCTTT
>TRBV7-6|TRBD2|NA|TRBJ2-1
CASSQMAGGPYNEQFF
TGTGCCAGCAGCCAGATGGCGGGAGGGCCCTACAATGAGCAGTTCTTC
>TRBV5-1|TRBD2|once|TRBJ2-1
CASSLASGWSNEQFF
TGCGCCAGCAGCCTGGCTAGCGGGTGGAGCAATGAGCAGTTCTTC
>TRBV7-9|TRBD1|NA|TRBJ1-5
CASSLTGTGNSNQPQHF
TGTGCCAGCAGCTTAACTGGGACAGGGAACAGCAATCAGCCCCAGCATTTT
>TRBV27|NA|NA|TRBJ2-1
CASSLSNGVSSDNEQFF
TGTGCCAGCAGTTTATCGAACGGGGTCTCCTCAGACAATGAGCAGTTCTTC
>TRBV5-4|NA|NA|TRBJ1-1
CASSLVQGNTEAFF
TGTGCCAGCAGCTTGGTACAGGGGAACACTGAAGCTTTCTTT
>TRBV6-5|NA|NA|TRBJ2-5
CASSYEEGIQETQYF
TGTGCCAGCAGTTACGAGGAGGGAATTCAAGAGACCCAGTACTTC
>TRBV13|NA|NA|TRBJ1-2
CASSLGRQINYGYTF
TGTGCCAGCAGCTTAGGAAGACAGATAAACTATGGCTACACCTTC
>TRBV19|NA|NA|TRBJ1-4
CASSALRGANEKLFF
TGTGCCAGTAGTGCCCTCCGGGGGGCTAATGAAAAACTGTTTTTT
>TRBV7-9|TRBD1|NA|TRBJ2-7
CASSLRQGPPYEQYF
TGTGCCAGCAGCTTAAGACAGGGGCCTCCCTACGAGCAGTACTTC
>TRBV11-1|TRBD2|NA|TRBJ2-7
CASSSGTMYEQYF
TGTGCCAGCAGCTCCGGGACTATGTACGAGCAGTACTTC
>TRBV7-6|TRBD2|NA|TRBJ2-5
CASSRPGGTQYF
TGTGCCAGCAGCCGCCCGGGAGGGACCCAGTACTTC
>TRBV7-9|TRBD2|NA|TRBJ2-2
CASSPPRGAVGELFF
TGTGCCAGCAGCCCACCGCGGGGGGCGGTCGGGGAGCTGTTTTTT
>TRBV7-3|NA|NA|TRBJ2-1
CASSLIDSGEQFF
TGTGCCAGCAGCTTAATTGATAGCGGTGAGCAGTTCTTC
>TRBV27|NA|NA|TRBJ2-7
CASSLSQFYEQYF
TGTGCCAGCAGTTTGTCACAGTTCTACGAGCAGTACTTC